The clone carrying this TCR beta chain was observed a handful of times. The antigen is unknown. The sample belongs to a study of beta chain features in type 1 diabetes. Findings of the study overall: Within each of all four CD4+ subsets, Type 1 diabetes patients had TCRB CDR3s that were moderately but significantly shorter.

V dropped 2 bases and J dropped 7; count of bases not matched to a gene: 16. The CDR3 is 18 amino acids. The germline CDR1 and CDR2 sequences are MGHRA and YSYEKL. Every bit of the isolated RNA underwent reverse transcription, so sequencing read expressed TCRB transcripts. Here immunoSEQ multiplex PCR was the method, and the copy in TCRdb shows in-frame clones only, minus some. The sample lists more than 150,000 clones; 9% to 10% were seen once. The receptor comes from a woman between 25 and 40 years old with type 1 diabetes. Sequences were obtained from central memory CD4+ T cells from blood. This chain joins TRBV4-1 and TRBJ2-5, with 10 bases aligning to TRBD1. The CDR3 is CASSQQIQSGTGEGTQYF. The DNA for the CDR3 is TGCGCCAGCAGCCAACAAATCCAGTCCGGGACAGGGGAAGGGACCCAGTACTTC.